This TCR beta chain originates from a study of cytomegalovirus exposure and HLA in healthy donors. Study background: For the roughly 400 genotyped donors, 81% fell within the Caucasian-associated ancestry cluster.

In the PCR, 60 Vbeta and 13 Jbeta primers were used. The table came from immunoSEQ multiplex PCR; TCRdb's copy has only in-frame clones and leaves some out. The sample carries under 300,000 clones, around nine tenths recorded once. Trimming at V came to 4 bases and at J to 3 bases, leaving 2 bases not matched to a gene. The length of the CDR3 is 14 residues. CDR1 is SEHNR and CDR2 is FQNEAQ in the germline V gene (reference sequence). The sequence derives from a girl aged 2-10 years in good health and CMV-seronegative. Sequencing was carried out using PBMCs. The rearrangement joins TRBV7-9 to TRBJ2-5; 10 bases match TRBD1. This CDR3 reads CASSSDRGKETQYF. The CDR3 nucleotides read TGTGCCAGCAGCTCGGACAGGGGGAAAGAGACCCAGTACTTC.